The TCR beta chain described here comes from a study of blood T cell repertoires in COVID-19. Across the whole study: Sample material is recorded as cDNA or gDNA derived from T cells, B-cell-depleted T cells, or PBMCs.

The assay was immunoSEQ multiplex PCR, and TCRdb's table has in-frame clones only and misses some. In the table there are a few hundred thousand clones, roughly 88% of which are singletons. The Seattle site enrolled patients during active infection and followed them longitudinally. The CDR3 has 13 residues. Between the trimmed V and J ends, which lost 5 bases and 3 bases, there was a span of 10 bases. Germline V CDR1 and CDR2: SEHNR, FQNEAQ (reference sequence). The source of this sequence is a woman between 25 and 40 years old with COVID-19, enrolled during active disease. The rearrangement joins TRBV7-9 to TRBJ1-1, with D possibly TRBD1 on 6 matching bases. The sample comprised peripheral blood. The CDR3 reads CASSLHRDTEAFF. The CDR3, as DNA: TGTGCCAGCAGCCTCCACAGGGACACTGAAGCTTTCTTT.